This T cell receptor beta chain emerged from a study of regulatory T cells in long-lasting Graves disease. Study observations and caveats: Having few samples may have compromised the accuracy. Those with persistent disease had in common more public clonotypes (about 3,000) than new patients (around 910). Newly diagnosed disease favored TRBV20-1 and TRBJ2-1 over persistent disease.

This clonotype was observed a few times. Its antigen is undetermined. The V and J ends lost 0 bases and 4 bases respectively, with 21 bases between them. Germline V lookup: CDR1 ENHRY, CDR2 SYGVKD. The CDR3 length is 18 residues. The time point was: persistent/refractory GD, antithyroid drugs over 5 years with positive TRAb. RNA from PBMCs was the source of the TCR library. Assembly of TCR beta libraries relied on iRepertoire HTBI primers together with Arm-PCR of CDR3 regions. Authors' data handling: Gene usage covered approximately 60 TRBV and 14 TRBJ segments. TCRdb independently ran MiXCR on the multiplex PCR reads; one entry per CDR3 protein. TCRdb assigned the V and J calls; the authors' analysis was not used. In the table there are almost 350,000 distinct CDR3 sequences, around a fifth of which are singletons.

The source material was peripheral blood mononuclear cells (PBMCs), sampled when the disease was refractory, from a patient treated with antithyroid drugs. The chain combines TRBV10-3 with TRBJ1-2; D not certain. The sequence came from a female donor with Graves disease. The CDR3 DNA follows: TGTGCCATCAGTGAGTCTCCCCCCCAAGCGGCGCGCGTCTATGGCTACACCTTC. Its translation is CAISESPPQAARVYGYTF.